A selection of T cell receptor beta chains follows, all from one sample in a study of cytomegalovirus exposure and HLA in healthy donors. Profiling relied on immunoSEQ multiplex PCR, and the TCRdb table lists in-frame clones only, not all of them. The sample yields 70,000 or so clones, around 93% seen once. The sequenced sample was PBMCs. These receptors originate from a man between 18 and 29 years old in good health and CMV-seronegative. Both conserved end residues are part of each CDR3. The order of the fields is J gene, clone size, D gene, V gene, CDR3 DNA, CDR3 protein. D genes are given only for firm matches. The listing skips clone size in some rows; elsewhere it reads once, few, many or a size class.

j_call: TRBJ2-1
clone_size: -
d_call: TRBD1
v_call: TRBV29-1
cdr3_nt: TGCAGCGTTGAAGAGATGGGACAGACCAACAATGAGCAGTTCTTC
cdr3_aa: CSVEEMGQTNNEQFF

j_call: TRBJ2-1
clone_size: -
d_call: TRBD2
v_call: TRBV7-2
cdr3_nt: TGTGCCAGCAGTCTAGTGTGGCTAGCGGCAAATGAGCAGTTCTTC
cdr3_aa: CASSLVWLAANEQFF

j_call: TRBJ2-5
clone_size: -
d_call: -
v_call: TRBV7-6
cdr3_nt: TGTGCCAGCAGCTCAGAAGAGACCCAGTACTTC
cdr3_aa: CASSSEETQYF

j_call: TRBJ1-3
clone_size: -
d_call: -
v_call: TRBV5-1
cdr3_nt: TGCGCCAGCAGCTTGTCCGCGGGGTTCTCTGGAAACACCATATATTTT
cdr3_aa: CASSLSAGFSGNTIYF

j_call: TRBJ2-5
clone_size: -
d_call: -
v_call: TRBV28
cdr3_nt: TGTGCCAGCAGTTTAGAGGGTAGGGAGACCCAGTACTTC
cdr3_aa: CASSLEGRETQYF

j_call: TRBJ1-5
clone_size: -
d_call: -
v_call: TRBV30
cdr3_nt: TGTGCCTGGGAGTCGAATAGAGATCAGCCCCAGCATTTT
cdr3_aa: CAWESNRDQPQHF

j_call: TRBJ1-2
clone_size: -
d_call: -
v_call: TRBV9
cdr3_nt: TGTGCCAGCAGCGCTGTATCAGGGTTCGGGGGTTCTGGCTACACCTTC
cdr3_aa: CASSAVSGFGGSGYTF

j_call: TRBJ1-1
clone_size: -
d_call: -
v_call: TRBV9
cdr3_nt: TGTGCCAGCAGCCCAAGGACAGCCGTCACTGAAGCTTTCTTT
cdr3_aa: CASSPRTAVTEAFF

j_call: TRBJ2-3
clone_size: -
d_call: TRBD2
v_call: TRBV9
cdr3_nt: TGTGCCAGCAGCACAGCGGGAGACACAGATACGCAGTATTTT
cdr3_aa: CASSTAGDTDTQYF

j_call: TRBJ1-2
clone_size: -
d_call: TRBD1
v_call: TRBV4-3
cdr3_nt: TGCGCCAGCAGCCACGCTACAGGGACAGGGGCGACGAACTATGGCTACACCTTC
cdr3_aa: CASSHATGTGATNYGYTF

j_call: TRBJ2-1
clone_size: -
d_call: TRBD2
v_call: TRBV9
cdr3_nt: TGTGCCAGCAGCGCCTCTAGCGGGAGCGCCTACAATGAGCAGTTCTTC
cdr3_aa: CASSASSGSAYNEQFF

j_call: TRBJ2-3
clone_size: -
d_call: -
v_call: TRBV9
cdr3_nt: TGTGCCAGCAGCGAGACCCTTAGGGGTACGCAGTATTTT
cdr3_aa: CASSETLRGTQYF

j_call: TRBJ2-7
clone_size: once
d_call: -
v_call: TRBV28
cdr3_nt: TGTGCCAGCAGTTTAAGAGCGGGCGAGCAGTACTTC
cdr3_aa: CASSLRAGEQYF

j_call: TRBJ2-3
clone_size: -
d_call: TRBD1
v_call: TRBV29-1
cdr3_nt: TGCAGCGTCCGGACAGGGGATACGCAGTATTTT
cdr3_aa: CSVRTGDTQYF

j_call: TRBJ2-4
clone_size: once
d_call: TRBD2
v_call: TRBV9
cdr3_nt: TGTGCCAGCAGCGTAGGAGGTAGCGGGAATATAGACATTCAGTACTTC
cdr3_aa: CASSVGGSGNIDIQYF

j_call: TRBJ2-2
clone_size: -
d_call: TRBD2
v_call: TRBV13
cdr3_nt: TGTGCCAGCAGCTTAGTAGCGGGAGTATTATTGGGAACCGGGGAGCTGTTTTTT
cdr3_aa: CASSLVAGVLLGTGELFF

j_call: TRBJ2-1
clone_size: -
d_call: -
v_call: TRBV6-4
cdr3_nt: TGTGCCACTTCAAGTTCGGGGAATAATGAGCAGTTCTTC
cdr3_aa: CATSSSGNNEQFF

j_call: TRBJ2-7
clone_size: -
d_call: TRBD1
v_call: TRBV7-9
cdr3_nt: TGTGCCAGCAGCCTCCGGGACAGGCCGGCCTACGAGCAGTACTTC
cdr3_aa: CASSLRDRPAYEQYF

j_call: TRBJ2-1
clone_size: -
d_call: TRBD2
v_call: TRBV28
cdr3_nt: TGTGCCAGCAGTTTAGCTGGACTAGCGGGAGGGCATACCTACAATGAGCAGTTCTTC
cdr3_aa: CASSLAGLAGGHTYNEQFF

j_call: TRBJ2-5
clone_size: -
d_call: -
v_call: TRBV28
cdr3_nt: TGTGCCAGCAGTATCGGGCGGGCAACCCAGTACTTC
cdr3_aa: CASSIGRATQYF

j_call: TRBJ1-4
clone_size: -
d_call: -
v_call: TRBV6-5
cdr3_nt: TGTGCCAGCAGTTACGCCACAGCTGAAAAACTGTTTTTT
cdr3_aa: CASSYATAEKLFF

j_call: TRBJ1-2
clone_size: -
d_call: -
v_call: TRBV28
cdr3_nt: TGTGCCAGCAGTTTCAGGACTGACAACCCCGTTGGTGGCTACACCTTC
cdr3_aa: CASSFRTDNPVGGYTF

j_call: TRBJ1-5
clone_size: -
d_call: -
v_call: TRBV7-2
cdr3_nt: TGTGCCAGCAGCTTGTGGACAGTGAATCAGCCCCAGCATTTT
cdr3_aa: CASSLWTVNQPQHF

j_call: TRBJ1-1
clone_size: -
d_call: TRBD1
v_call: TRBV16
cdr3_nt: TGTGCCAGCAGCCAACCACTACTGGGACAGCTGAACACTGAAGCTTTCTTT
cdr3_aa: CASSQPLLGQLNTEAFF

j_call: TRBJ2-5
clone_size: few
d_call: -
v_call: TRBV7-2
cdr3_nt: TGTGCCAGCAGCTTCGGACAAGCAGAGGAGACCCAGTACTTC
cdr3_aa: CASSFGQAEETQYF

j_call: TRBJ2-1
clone_size: -
d_call: TRBD1
v_call: TRBV28
cdr3_nt: TGTGCCAGCAGTTCCCAGGGGGAGAGGTCCTACAATGAGCAGTTCTTC
cdr3_aa: CASSSQGERSYNEQFF

j_call: TRBJ2-5
clone_size: -
d_call: -
v_call: TRBV25-1
cdr3_nt: TGTGCCAGCAGTGGATGGTACACGGAGACCCAGTACTTC
cdr3_aa: CASSGWYTETQYF

j_call: TRBJ1-2
clone_size: -
d_call: -
v_call: TRBV30
cdr3_nt: TGTGCCTGGGACAGGAGCACGGAAGGAGGCTACACCTTC
cdr3_aa: CAWDRSTEGGYTF

j_call: TRBJ2-5
clone_size: -
d_call: -
v_call: TRBV6-6
cdr3_nt: TGTGCCAGCAGTTACTCGAGCCAACAAGAGACCCAGTACTTC
cdr3_aa: CASSYSSQQETQYF

j_call: TRBJ2-1
clone_size: -
d_call: TRBD2
v_call: TRBV14
cdr3_nt: TGTGCCAGCAGCCCCACCTTAGCTAGCGGGAGGTATGAGCAGTTCTTC
cdr3_aa: CASSPTLASGRYEQFF

j_call: TRBJ2-5
clone_size: -
d_call: -
v_call: TRBV7-2
cdr3_nt: TGTGCCAGCAGCCTTATCGGGGGTAGAGAGACCCAGTACTTC
cdr3_aa: CASSLIGGRETQYF

j_call: TRBJ1-3
clone_size: -
d_call: -
v_call: TRBV18
cdr3_nt: TGTGCCAGCTCACCCTCTTACAGGACGGAAAACACCATATATTTT
cdr3_aa: CASSPSYRTENTIYF

j_call: TRBJ2-7
clone_size: -
d_call: -
v_call: TRBV6-5
cdr3_nt: TGTGCCAGCAGGTCCTCCTCTGACGAGCAGTACTTC
cdr3_aa: CASRSSSDEQYF